This T cell receptor beta chain was observed in a study of T cells in Graves' hyperthyroidism and ophthalmopathy. Germline CDR1 reads SNHLY; CDR2 reads FYNNEI. The CDR3 runs to 14 residues. Trimming cost V 7 bases and J 1 base, with 13 bases left between them. Comments on this clonotype: Its specificity is not known. This may be a read error: a much more frequent sequence differs by one nucleotide.

Points from the study as a whole: Also found in blood were most expanded thyroid clonotypes above 0.001.

Amplification of TCR beta CDR3 regions was performed using RNA transcripts as template. TCR CDR3 regions were first amplified by RT-PCR with HTBI primers. Using its own MiXCR run on the multiplex PCR reads, TCRdb lists one record per CDR3 protein. Altogether about 550,000 distinct CDR3 sequences are present, less than 25% being singletons, with the ten largest covering approximately 25%. Exclusion followed for patients with uncontrolled infection, other autoimmune disease, pregnancy or lactation. Every diagnosis used clinical symptoms, serum thyroxine and TRAb, thyroid ultrasound and orbital computed tomography.

The sequenced material came from blood. This sequence originates from a man aged 18 to 30 with Graves' hyperthyroidism. The rearrangement links TRBV2 to TRBJ1-1; D unresolved. CDR3 region: CASTQDGRNTEAFF. Here the CDR3 DNA reads TGTGCCAGCACCCAGGACGGAAGGAACACTGAAGCTTTCTTT.